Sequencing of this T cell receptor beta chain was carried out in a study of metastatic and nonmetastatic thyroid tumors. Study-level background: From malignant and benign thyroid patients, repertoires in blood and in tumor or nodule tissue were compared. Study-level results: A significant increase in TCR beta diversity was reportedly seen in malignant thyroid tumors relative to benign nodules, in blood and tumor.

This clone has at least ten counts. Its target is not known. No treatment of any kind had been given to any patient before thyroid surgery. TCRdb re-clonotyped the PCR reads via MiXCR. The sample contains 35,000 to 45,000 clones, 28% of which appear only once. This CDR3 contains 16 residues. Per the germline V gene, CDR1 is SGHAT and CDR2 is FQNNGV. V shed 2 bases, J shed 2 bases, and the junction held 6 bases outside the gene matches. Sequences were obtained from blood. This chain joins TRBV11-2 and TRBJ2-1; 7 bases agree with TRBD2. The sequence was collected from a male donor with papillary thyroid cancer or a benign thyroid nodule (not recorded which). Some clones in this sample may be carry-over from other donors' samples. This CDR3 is CASSLNYGGTYNEQFF. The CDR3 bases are TGTGCCAGCAGCTTAAATTACGGGGGGACCTACAATGAGCAGTTCTTC.